These 27 T cell receptor beta chains were all obtained from the same sample, sequenced in a study of CD8 T cells in Susac syndrome. RNA totalling roughly 0.45 to 1 ug underwent reverse transcription with random hexamers. TCRdb re-called the immunoSEQ multiplex PCR reads through MiXCR, storing one row per CDR3 protein. The sample holds about 180,000 distinct CDR3 sequences; approximately 94% are singletons and the top ten take approximately 0.1%. The sample taken for sequencing was CD4+ T cells from PBMCs. The receptors derive from a human donor with multiple sclerosis.

This clonotype was found a few times. The chain combines TRBV4-1 with TRBJ1-2, with a weak D call TRBD1 (5 bases). From germline, CDR1 is MGHRA and CDR2 YSYEKL. With 1 base removed from V and 6 bases from J, the gap between germline ends came to 12 bases. This CDR3 spans 14 amino acids. CDR3 in amino acids: CASSQVGRGDGYTF. CDR3 DNA sequence: TGCGCCAGCAGCCAAGTGGGCAGAGGGGATGGCTACACCTTC.

This rearrangement joins TRBV7-6 to TRBJ1-2; 9 nucleotides align to TRBD1. Per germline, CDR1 SGHVS and CDR2 FNYEAQ. V shed 4 bases and J 3 bases; nucleotides not matched to a gene: 9. The CDR3 is 16 amino acids. The chain's CDR3 is CASSSLLDRGDYGYTF. The CDR3 nucleotides are TGTGCCAGCAGCTCCCTATTGGACAGGGGAGACTATGGCTACACCTTC. Full variable domain (rest looked up from reference TRBV7-6 and TRBJ1-2): GAGVSQSPRYKVTKRGQDVALRCDPISGHVSLYWYRQALGQGPEFLTYFNYEAQQDKSGLPNDRFSAERPEGSISTLTIQRTEQRDSAMYRCASSSLLDRGDYGYTFGSGTRLTVV.

This clonotype was recorded once. The chain recombines TRBV30 with TRBJ2-2; 7 bases match TRBD1. Unmatched junction bases numbered 3, after V lost 3 bases and J lost 2 bases. The V gene's germline CDR1 is GTSNPN and CDR2 SVGIG (reference sequence). The CDR3 consists of 14 residues. CDR3: CAWRRTGNTGELFF. The CDR3 bases are TGTGCCTGGAGGAGGACAGGCAACACCGGGGAGCTGTTTTTT.

The gene calls are TRBV10-3 and TRBJ2-7, with D unresolved. In germline, CDR1 is ENHRY, CDR2 SYGVKD. V lost 0 bases, J lost 2 bases, and 8 bases lay in between. This CDR3 has 14 amino acids. CDR3 nucleotide sequence: TGTGCCATCAGTGAGTCGACACGTACCTACGAGCAGTACTTC. Its translation is CAISESTRTYEQYF.

The V call is TRBV30, the J call TRBJ2-5; no clear D gene. Trimming pared 4 bases from V and 4 bases from J, leaving 10 bases between. The CDR3 spans 12 residues. Germline assignment: CDR1 GTSNPN and CDR2 SVGIG (reference sequence). CDR3 loop: CAWTRVGETQYF. DNA for the CDR3: TGTGCCTGGACCAGAGTGGGAGAGACCCAGTACTTC.

The chain carries TRBV4-3 and TRBJ2-6; D perhaps matches TRBD1 (5 bases). Germline loops: CDR1 LGHNA, CDR2 YSLEER. The V gene lost 5 bases and the J gene lost 0 bases, with 17 bases spanning the gap. The CDR3 runs to 18 residues. The CDR3 reads CASSLTVITSSGANVLTF. CDR3 DNA sequence: TGCGCCAGCAGCTTGACAGTTATCACCAGCTCTGGGGCCAACGTCCTGACTTTC.

V gene TRBV20-1 combines with J gene TRBJ2-1, with 9 bases aligning to TRBD1. This CDR3 contains 16 residues. Trimming cost V 7 bases and J 7 bases; bases outside gene matches: 17. Germline V lookup: CDR1 DFQATT, CDR2 SNEGSKA (reference sequence). CDR3 sequence reads: CSVRPPGQGVKNEQFF. In DNA form, the CDR3 reads TGCAGTGTGCGCCCTCCGGGACAGGGAGTTAAGAATGAGCAGTTCTTC.

The chain has TRBV9 and TRBJ2-6; D call uncertain. V was cut by 2 bases and J by 0 bases, with 6 bases left in between. Germline V gives CDR1 SGDLS, CDR2 YYNGEE. There are 15 residues in the CDR3. CDR3: CASSVPGSGANVLTF. As DNA, the CDR3 is TGTGCCAGCAGCGTGCCAGGCTCTGGGGCCAACGTCCTGACTTTC.

The chain joins TRBV20-1 to TRBJ2-2; D is undetermined. The CDR3 contains 14 residues. Germline CDR1 is DFQATT and CDR2 is SNEGSKA (reference sequence). Between the trimmed V and J ends, which lost 5 bases and 1 base, there was a span of 11 bases. The CDR3 sequence: CSAGLLGNTGELFF. The CDR3 region has the DNA TGCAGTGCTGGGCTACTCGGGAACACCGGGGAGCTGTTTTTT.

This clonotype was counted between two and nine times. The chain links TRBV29-1 to TRBJ1-2; D gene uncertain. Germline V gene lookup returns CDR1 SQVTM and CDR2 ANQGSEA. The V end lost 4 bases, the J end lost 4 bases, and 10 bases lay between the germline ends. This CDR3 is 12 amino acids long. This chain's CDR3 is CSVGEAGYGYTF. The CDR3 DNA reads TGCAGCGTTGGAGAGGCCGGCTATGGCTACACCTTC.

The chain uses TRBV7-9 and TRBJ2-7; possibly TRBD1 or TRBD2 for D (6 bases each). Germline lookup yields CDR1 SEHNR and CDR2 FQNEAQ (reference sequence). The CDR3 totals 14 residues. Trimming removed 5 bases at V and 6 bases at J, with 17 bases between. CDR3 nucleotide sequence: TGTGCCAGCAGCCCGGGGGCGGGGAGAAGCGAGCAGTACTTC. Translating it yields CASSPGAGRSEQYF.

This chain links TRBV20-1 with TRBJ1-5; D remains ambiguous. This CDR3 is 13 amino acids long. The germline V and J ends were trimmed by 1 base and 7 bases, with 11 bases remaining between them. From germline, CDR1 is DFQATT and CDR2 SNEGSKA (reference sequence). CDR3 in DNA: TGCAGTGCTAGAGGGGAGGAGGAACAGCCCCAGCATTTT. Residues: CSARGEEEQPQHF.

The J gene is TRBJ1-4, the V gene TRBV3-1; maybe TRBD1 (5 bases). V lost 0 bases to trimming and J lost 13 bases, with 9 bases between them. CDR1 is LGHDT and CDR2 is YNNKEL in the germline V gene (reference sequence). This CDR3 spans 12 amino acids. The DNA of the CDR3 is TGTGCCAGCAGCCAAGATGCACAGGTACTGTTTTTT. It is translated as CASSQDAQVLFF.

The chain recombines TRBV7-9 with TRBJ2-2; unclear D gene. The CDR3 consists of 15 residues. V was clipped by 5 bases and J by 6 bases, with 16 bases between them. Per the germline V gene, CDR1 is SEHNR and CDR2 is FQNEAQ (reference sequence). CDR3 sequence reads: CASSSQKVIPGELFF. CDR3 bases: TGTGCCAGCAGCAGCCAAAAGGTGATCCCCGGGGAGCTGTTTTTT.

The rearrangement joins TRBV3-1 to TRBJ1-6; no reliable D call. The germline CDR1 and CDR2 sequences are LGHDT and YNNKEL (reference sequence). The CDR3 is made up of 16 amino acids. Trimming removed 0 bases at V and 6 bases at J, with 12 bases between. DNA of the CDR3: TGTGCCAGCAGCCAAGAGGCCCCTGGCACTAATTCACCCCTCCACTTT. Protein sequence: CASSQEAPGTNSPLHF.

The chain recombines TRBV7-2 with TRBJ2-1; the match to TRBD1 covers 7 bases. CDR1 SGHTA and CDR2 FQGNSA come from the germline V gene. This CDR3 is built from 15 residues. V was clipped by 4 bases and J by 8 bases; unmatched bases: 11. CDR3 DNA sequence: TGTGCCAGCAGCTCCGTCGGACAGGTCAGCGATGAGCAGTTCTTC. It translates to CASSSVGQVSDEQFF.

This clonotype was recorded only once. The chain recombines TRBV5-1 with TRBJ2-5; 10 nucleotides align to TRBD1. CDR1 and CDR2 (germline): SGHRS, YFSETQ. CDR3 size: 15 residues. Trimming at V came to 6 bases and at J to 3 bases, leaving 8 bases not matched to a gene. CDR3 nucleotide sequence: TGCGCCAGCACACCGAGTGGGACAGGGGAAGAGACCCAGTACTTC. Protein product: CASTPSGTGEETQYF.

V gene TRBV7-8 combines with J gene TRBJ1-6; D is undetermined. CDR1 SGHVS and CDR2 FQNEAQ come from the germline V gene. This CDR3 region has 16 residues. The V and J ends lost 1 base and 8 bases respectively, with 15 bases between them. The CDR3 here is CASSLEWGNKHSPLHF. The CDR3 region has the DNA TGTGCCAGCAGCTTAGAGTGGGGTAATAAGCATTCACCCCTCCACTTT.

This rearrangement joins TRBV6-6 to TRBJ1-4; no clear D. Trimming removed 1 base at V and 13 bases at J, with 10 bases between. This CDR3 comprises 12 residues. In germline, CDR1 is MNHNY, CDR2 SVGAGI (reference sequence). CDR3 amino acids: CASSYFLGRLFF. The DNA for the CDR3 is TGTGCCAGCAGTTACTTTCTAGGTAGACTGTTTTTT.

The CDR3, as DNA: TGTGCCAGCAGTTTATGGTCAGGGGGAATGACCCAGTACTTC. Amino acids: CASSLWSGGMTQYF. This sequence joins TRBV28 and TRBJ2-5, with 7 bases lining up with TRBD1. Germline V gene lookup returns CDR1 MDHEN and CDR2 SYDVKM. J lost 7 bases, V lost 0 bases, and 5 bases had no gene match. This CDR3 is built from 14 residues.

The chain combines TRBV30 with TRBJ1-1; 10 positions match TRBD1. CDR3 size: 17 residues. Germline CDR1 reads GTSNPN; CDR2 reads SVGIG (reference sequence). V shed 2 bases and J 0 bases; nucleotides not matched to a gene: 9. The CDR3 here is CAWSPTGGIFLNTEAFF. The DNA of the CDR3 is TGTGCCTGGAGTCCGACAGGGGGCATATTCCTGAACACTGAAGCTTTCTTT.

The CDR3 DNA is TGTGCCAGCAGACCGAATAGGGGCTATGGCTACACCTTC. Translating it yields CASRPNRGYGYTF. The gene calls are TRBV28 and TRBJ1-2, with D perhaps TRBD1 (5 bases). Per germline, CDR1 MDHEN and CDR2 SYDVKM. V was pared by 6 bases and J by 4 bases, with 12 bases between. The CDR3 is made up of 13 amino acids.

The chain is built from TRBV27 and TRBJ2-5, with 8 nucleotides matching TRBD2. The V segment lost 4 bases and the J segment 1 base; nucleotides outside the gene matches: 8. Germline V gives CDR1 MNHEY, CDR2 SMNVEV (reference sequence). This CDR3 is built from 16 residues. The CDR3 DNA reads TGTGCCAGCAGTTCATCTAGCGGGTCACTCCAAGAGACCCAGTACTTC. It translates to CASSSSSGSLQETQYF.

Note on this clonotype: One end of the junction varies from germline; a read error may be responsible. The chain couples TRBV3-1 to TRBJ1-1; possibly TRBD1 for D (5 bases). The CDR3 runs 13 residues. Germline lookup yields CDR1 LGHDT and CDR2 YNNKEL (reference sequence). The chain's CDR3 is CASSQDQDKEERF. CDR3 in DNA: TGTGCCAGCAGCCAAGACCAGGACAAGGAGGAGCGATTT.

The chain employs TRBV3-1 and TRBJ1-2; D might be TRBD1 (6 bases). CDR1 is LGHDT, CDR2 YNNKEL, per germline (reference sequence). Trimming cost V 2 bases and J 8 bases, with 15 bases left between them. CDR3 length: 14 residues. The CDR3 DNA reads as TGTGCCAGCAGCCAATTGGACAGATCCTACGGCTACACCTTC. Translated: CASSQLDRSYGYTF.

The sample holds one count of this clonotype. The genes are TRBV19 and TRBJ2-3; 8 positions match TRBD1. Germline lookup yields CDR1 LNHDA and CDR2 SQIVND (reference sequence). The CDR3 extends over 14 amino acids. V trimming: 4 bases; J trimming: 4 bases; junction bases outside the gene matches: 4. Here the CDR3 reads CASSNGQGPDTQYF. The CDR3 DNA reads as TGTGCCAGTAGTAACGGACAGGGCCCAGATACGCAGTATTTT.

The chain carries TRBV20-1 and TRBJ2-5; D might be TRBD1 (6 bases). Germline V gives CDR1 DFQATT, CDR2 SNEGSKA (reference sequence). Trimming shortened V by 6 bases and J by 5 bases, and 16 bases separated the two germline ends. The CDR3 is made up of 13 amino acids. The CDR3 nucleotides are TGCAGTGCCACCCGGACAGTCCAGGAGACCCAGTACTTC. Its protein is CSATRTVQETQYF.